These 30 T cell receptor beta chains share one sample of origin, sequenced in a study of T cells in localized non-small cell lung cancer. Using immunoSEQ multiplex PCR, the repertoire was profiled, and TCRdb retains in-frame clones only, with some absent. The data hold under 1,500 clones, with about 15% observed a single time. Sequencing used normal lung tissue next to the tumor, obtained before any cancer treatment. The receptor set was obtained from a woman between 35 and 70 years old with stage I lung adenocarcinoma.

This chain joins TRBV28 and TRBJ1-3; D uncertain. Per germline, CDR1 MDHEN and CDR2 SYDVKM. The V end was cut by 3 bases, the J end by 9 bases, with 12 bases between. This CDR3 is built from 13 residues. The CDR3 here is CASSFPGRATIYF. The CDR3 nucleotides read TGTGCCAGCAGTTTCCCCGGGAGGGCCACCATATATTTT. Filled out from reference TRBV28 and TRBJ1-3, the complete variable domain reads DVKVTQSSRYLVKRTGEKVFLECVQDMDHENMFWYRQDPGLGLRLIYFSYDVKMKEKGDIPEGYSVSREKKERFSLILESASTNQTSMYLCASSFPGRATIYFGEGSWLTVV.

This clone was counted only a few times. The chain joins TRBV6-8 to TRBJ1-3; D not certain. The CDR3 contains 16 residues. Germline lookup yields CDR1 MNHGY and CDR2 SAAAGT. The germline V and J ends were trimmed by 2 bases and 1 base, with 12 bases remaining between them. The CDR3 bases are TGTGCCAGCAGTTACGCGCCTCCGGGGTCTGGAAACACCATATATTTT. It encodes CASSYAPPGSGNTIYF.

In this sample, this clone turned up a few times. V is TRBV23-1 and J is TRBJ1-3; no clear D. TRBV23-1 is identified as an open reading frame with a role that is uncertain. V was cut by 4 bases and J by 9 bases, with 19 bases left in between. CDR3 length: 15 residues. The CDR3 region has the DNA TGCGCCAGCAGTCGTGAAGGTTTCCCCGGCGGCACCATATATTTT. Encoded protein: CASSREGFPGGTIYF.

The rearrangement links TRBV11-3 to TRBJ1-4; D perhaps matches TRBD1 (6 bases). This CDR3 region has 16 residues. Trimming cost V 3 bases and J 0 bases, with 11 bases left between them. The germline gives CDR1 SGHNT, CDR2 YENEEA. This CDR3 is CASSLAQGSTNEKLFF. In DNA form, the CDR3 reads TGTGCCAGCAGCTTGGCTCAGGGGTCAACTAATGAAAAACTGTTTTTT.

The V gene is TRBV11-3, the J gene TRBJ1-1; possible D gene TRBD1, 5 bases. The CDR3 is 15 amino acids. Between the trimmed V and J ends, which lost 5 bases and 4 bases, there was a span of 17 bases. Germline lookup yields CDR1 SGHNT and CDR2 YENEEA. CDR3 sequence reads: CASSPADTGGTEAFF. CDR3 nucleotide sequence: TGTGCCAGCAGCCCTGCCGACACGGGGGGCACTGAAGCTTTCTTT.

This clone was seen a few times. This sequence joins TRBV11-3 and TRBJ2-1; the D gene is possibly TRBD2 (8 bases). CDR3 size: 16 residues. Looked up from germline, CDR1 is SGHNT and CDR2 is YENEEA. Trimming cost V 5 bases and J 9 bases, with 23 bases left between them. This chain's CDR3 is CASSSVLAASGGEQFF. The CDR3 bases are TGTGCCAGCAGCAGCGTACTAGCGGCCTCAGGGGGTGAGCAGTTCTTC.

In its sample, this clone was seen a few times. The CDR3, as DNA: TGTGCCAGCAGTTACTCGAAGAAGCGGTCACATACGCAGTATTTT. This encodes CASSYSKKRSHTQYF. V gene TRBV6-8 combines with J gene TRBJ2-3; D is possibly TRBD2 (5 bases). The V gene's germline CDR1 is MNHGY and CDR2 SAAAGT. The CDR3 is 15 residues long. V was shortened by 0 bases and J by 7 bases, with 14 bases between the two germline ends.

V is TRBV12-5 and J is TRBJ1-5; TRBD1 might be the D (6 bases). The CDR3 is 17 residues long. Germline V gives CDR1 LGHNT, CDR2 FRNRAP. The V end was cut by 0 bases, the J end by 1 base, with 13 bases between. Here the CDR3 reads CASGLVVGGSSNQPQHF. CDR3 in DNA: TGTGCTAGTGGTTTGGTAGTAGGGGGTTCCAGCAATCAGCCCCAGCATTTT.

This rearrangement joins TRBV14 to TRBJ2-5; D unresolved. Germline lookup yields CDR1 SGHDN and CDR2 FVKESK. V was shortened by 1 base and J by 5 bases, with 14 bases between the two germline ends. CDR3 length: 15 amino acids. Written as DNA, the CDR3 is TGTGCCAGCAGCCAAGGATTGGTCCGGCGGGAGACCCAGTACTTC. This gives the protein CASSQGLVRRETQYF.

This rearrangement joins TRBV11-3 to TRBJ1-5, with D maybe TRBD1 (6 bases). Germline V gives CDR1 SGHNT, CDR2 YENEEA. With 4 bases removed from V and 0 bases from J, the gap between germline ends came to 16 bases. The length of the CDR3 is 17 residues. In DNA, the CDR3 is TGTGCCAGCAGCTCAGGTGGCAGGGGCCCTAGCAATCAGCCCCAGCATTTT. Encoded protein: CASSSGGRGPSNQPQHF.

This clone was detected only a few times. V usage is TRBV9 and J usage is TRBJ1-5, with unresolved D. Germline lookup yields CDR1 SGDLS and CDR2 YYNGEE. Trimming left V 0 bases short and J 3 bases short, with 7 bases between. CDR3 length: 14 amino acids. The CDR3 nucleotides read TGTGCCAGCAGCGTAGGAGGATTCAATCAGCCCCAGCATTTT. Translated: CASSVGGFNQPQHF.

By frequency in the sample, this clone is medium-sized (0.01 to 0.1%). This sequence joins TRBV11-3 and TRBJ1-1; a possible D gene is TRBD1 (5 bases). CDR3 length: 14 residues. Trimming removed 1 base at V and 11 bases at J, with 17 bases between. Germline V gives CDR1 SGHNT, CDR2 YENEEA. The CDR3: CASSLGGETGGAFF. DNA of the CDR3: TGTGCCAGCAGCTTAGGAGGGGAGACCGGCGGCGCTTTCTTT.

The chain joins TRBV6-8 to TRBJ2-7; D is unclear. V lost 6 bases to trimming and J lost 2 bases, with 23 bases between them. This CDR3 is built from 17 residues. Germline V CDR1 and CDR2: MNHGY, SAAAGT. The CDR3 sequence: CASSMVLHAEEPYEQYF. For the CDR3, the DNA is TGTGCCAGCAGCATGGTTTTGCATGCAGAAGAGCCCTACGAGCAGTACTTC.

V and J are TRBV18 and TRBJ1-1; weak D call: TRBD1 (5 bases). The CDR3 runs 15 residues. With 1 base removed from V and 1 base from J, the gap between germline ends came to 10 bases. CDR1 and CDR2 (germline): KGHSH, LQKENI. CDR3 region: CASSPRNRPNTEAFF. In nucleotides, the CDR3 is TGTGCCAGCTCACCACGGAACAGGCCGAACACTGAAGCTTTCTTT.

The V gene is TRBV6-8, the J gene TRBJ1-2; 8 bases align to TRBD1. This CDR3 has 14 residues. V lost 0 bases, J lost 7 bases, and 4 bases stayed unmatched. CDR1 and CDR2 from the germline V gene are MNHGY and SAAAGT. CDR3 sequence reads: CASSYSGTGGGYTF. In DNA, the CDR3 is TGTGCCAGCAGTTACTCTGGGACAGGAGGTGGCTACACCTTC.

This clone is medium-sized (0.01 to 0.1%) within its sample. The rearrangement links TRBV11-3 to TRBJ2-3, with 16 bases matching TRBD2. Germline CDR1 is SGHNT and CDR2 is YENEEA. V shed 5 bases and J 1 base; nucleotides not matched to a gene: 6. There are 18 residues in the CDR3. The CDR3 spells CASSPGLAGGLRTDTQYF. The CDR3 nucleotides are TGTGCCAGCAGCCCGGGACTAGCGGGGGGGCTCCGCACAGATACGCAGTATTTT.

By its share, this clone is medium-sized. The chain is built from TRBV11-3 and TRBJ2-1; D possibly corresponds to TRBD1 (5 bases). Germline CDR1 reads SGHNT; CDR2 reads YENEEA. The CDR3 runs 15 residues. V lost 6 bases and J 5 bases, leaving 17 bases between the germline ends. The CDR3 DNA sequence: TGTGCCAGCAGTCCAAGACAGACGGAAGACAATGAGCAGTTCTTC. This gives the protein CASSPRQTEDNEQFF.

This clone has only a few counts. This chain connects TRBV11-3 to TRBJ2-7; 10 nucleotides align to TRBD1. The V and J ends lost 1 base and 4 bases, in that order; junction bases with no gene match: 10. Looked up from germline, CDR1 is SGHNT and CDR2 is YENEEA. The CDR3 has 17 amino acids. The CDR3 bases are TGTGCCAGCAGCTTAGTAGGAGGGGGGACAGGGGCATACGAGCAGTACTTC. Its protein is CASSLVGGGTGAYEQYF.

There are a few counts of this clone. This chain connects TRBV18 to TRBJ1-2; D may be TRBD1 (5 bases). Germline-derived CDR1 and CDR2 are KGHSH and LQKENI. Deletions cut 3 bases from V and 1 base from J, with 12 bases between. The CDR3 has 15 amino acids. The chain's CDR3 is CASSPETEFNYGYTF. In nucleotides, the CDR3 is TGTGCCAGCTCACCTGAGACAGAATTTAACTATGGCTACACCTTC.

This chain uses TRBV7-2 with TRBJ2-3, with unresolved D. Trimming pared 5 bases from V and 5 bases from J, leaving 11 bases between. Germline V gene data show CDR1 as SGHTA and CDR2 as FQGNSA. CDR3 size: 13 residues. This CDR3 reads CASSPNTGDTQYF. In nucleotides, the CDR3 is TGTGCCAGCAGCCCCAATACCGGAGATACGCAGTATTTT.

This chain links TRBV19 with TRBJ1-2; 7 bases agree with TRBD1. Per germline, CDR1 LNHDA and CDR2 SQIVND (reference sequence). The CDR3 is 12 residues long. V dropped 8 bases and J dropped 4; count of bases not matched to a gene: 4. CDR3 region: CASQYRGYGYTF. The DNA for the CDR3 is TGTGCCAGTCAATACAGGGGCTATGGCTACACCTTC.

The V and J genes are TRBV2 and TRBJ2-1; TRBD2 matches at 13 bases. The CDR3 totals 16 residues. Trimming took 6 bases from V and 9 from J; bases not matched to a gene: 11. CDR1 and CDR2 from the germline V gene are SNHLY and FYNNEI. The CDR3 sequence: CASRETSGGRYGEQFF. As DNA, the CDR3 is TGTGCCAGCAGAGAGACTAGCGGGGGGAGGTACGGTGAGCAGTTCTTC.

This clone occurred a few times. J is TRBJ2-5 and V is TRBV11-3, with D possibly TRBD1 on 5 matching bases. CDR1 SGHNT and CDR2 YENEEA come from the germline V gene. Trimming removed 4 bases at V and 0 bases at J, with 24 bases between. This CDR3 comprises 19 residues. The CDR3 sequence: CASSSIDSVEAPYQETQYF. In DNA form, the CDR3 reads TGTGCCAGCAGCTCAATAGACAGCGTTGAGGCCCCCTACCAAGAGACCCAGTACTTC.

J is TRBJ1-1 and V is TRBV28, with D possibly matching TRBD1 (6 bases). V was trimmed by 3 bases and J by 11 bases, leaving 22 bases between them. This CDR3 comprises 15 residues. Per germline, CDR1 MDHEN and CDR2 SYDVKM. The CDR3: CASSLPTGAQQEAFF. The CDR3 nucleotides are TGTGCCAGCAGTTTGCCTACGGGGGCGCAGCAGGAGGCTTTCTTT.

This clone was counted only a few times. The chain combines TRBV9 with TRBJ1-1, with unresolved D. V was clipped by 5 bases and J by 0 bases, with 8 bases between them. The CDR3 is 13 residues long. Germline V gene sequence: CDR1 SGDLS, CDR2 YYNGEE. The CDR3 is CASSGPLNTEAFF. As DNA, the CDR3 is TGTGCCAGCAGTGGACCGTTGAACACTGAAGCTTTCTTT. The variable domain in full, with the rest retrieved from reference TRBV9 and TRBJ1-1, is DSGVTQTPKHLITATGQRVTLRCSPRSGDLSVYWYQQSLDQGLQFLIQYYNGEERAKGNILERFSAQQFPDLHSELNLSSLELGDSALYFCASSGPLNTEAFFGQGTRLTVV.

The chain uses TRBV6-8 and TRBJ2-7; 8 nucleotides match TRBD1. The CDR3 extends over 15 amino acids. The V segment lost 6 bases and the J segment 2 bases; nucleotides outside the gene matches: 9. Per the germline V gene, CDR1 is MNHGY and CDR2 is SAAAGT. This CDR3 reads CASREGQGGTYEQYF. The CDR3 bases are TGTGCCAGCAGGGAAGGACAGGGTGGGACCTACGAGCAGTACTTC.

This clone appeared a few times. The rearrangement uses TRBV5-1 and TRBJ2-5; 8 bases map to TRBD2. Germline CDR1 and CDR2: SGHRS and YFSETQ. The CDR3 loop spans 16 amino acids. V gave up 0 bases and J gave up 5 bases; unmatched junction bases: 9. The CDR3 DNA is TGCGCCAGCAGCTTGGAACGGTCGGCGGGGGGCGAGACCCAGTACTTC. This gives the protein CASSLERSAGGETQYF.

Here the CDR3 reads CASSSNTYEQYF. For the CDR3, the DNA is TGTGCCAGCAGTTCGAATACCTACGAGCAGTACTTC. The chain combines TRBV28 with TRBJ2-7, with D unresolved. V shed 4 bases and J shed 2 bases, with 6 bases lying between them. Germline V gene lookup returns CDR1 MDHEN and CDR2 SYDVKM. The CDR3 runs to 12 residues.

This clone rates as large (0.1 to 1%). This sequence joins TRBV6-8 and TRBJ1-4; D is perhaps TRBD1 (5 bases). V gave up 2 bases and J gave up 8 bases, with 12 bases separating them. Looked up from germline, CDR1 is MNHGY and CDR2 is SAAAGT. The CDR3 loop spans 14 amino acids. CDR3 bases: TGTGCCAGCAGTTACGCACAGGTTGGCGAAAAACTGTTTTTT. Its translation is CASSYAQVGEKLFF.

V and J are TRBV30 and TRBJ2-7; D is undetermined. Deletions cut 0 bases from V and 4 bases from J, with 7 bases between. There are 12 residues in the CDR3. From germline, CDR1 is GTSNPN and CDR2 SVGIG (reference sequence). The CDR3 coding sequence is TGTGCCTGGAGTGTCGGTGGTTACGAGCAGTACTTC. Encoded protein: CAWSVGGYEQYF.